One and the same sample provided the 32 T cell receptor beta chains below, sequenced in a study of identical twins. TCRdb ran MiXCR on the 5' RACE reads and lists one entry per CDR3 protein. This sample carries 690,000 or so distinct CDR3 sequences, around 6% of them seen once, and the ten largest clones take roughly 1.8%. Input material: naive T cells sorted from blood. The receptors stem from a man younger than 35 in good health.

This clonotype showed up many times. This rearrangement joins TRBV5-1 to TRBJ2-1, with a weak D call TRBD1 (5 bases). The CDR3 is 14 residues long. CDR1 and CDR2 (germline): SGHRS, YFSETQ. V dropped 4 bases and J dropped 5 bases, with 13 bases sitting between them. CDR3: CASSPLAGHNEQFF. The CDR3 DNA reads as TGCGCCAGCAGCCCCCTCGCAGGGCACAATGAGCAGTTCTTC.

This clonotype appeared many times. The chain combines TRBV28 with TRBJ2-4; 8 bases agree with TRBD1. The CDR3 contains 15 residues. V was pared by 6 bases and J by 6 bases, with 10 bases of the junction left unmatched. Germline CDR1 reads MDHEN; CDR2 reads SYDVKM. CDR3 residues: CASRQGQGVGNIQYF. In nucleotides, the CDR3 is TGTGCCAGCAGACAAGGACAGGGCGTTGGAAACATTCAGTACTTC.

This clonotype came up many times. The V and J genes are TRBV12-3 or TRBV12-4 and TRBJ2-7; D uncertain. This CDR3 has 12 residues. Between the trimmed V and J ends, which lost 7 bases and 0 bases, there was a span of 7 bases. CDR3 bases: TGTGCCAGCACCCGGAGCTCCTACGAGCAGTACTTC. Amino acid sequence: CASTRSSYEQYF.

The chain is built from TRBV5-1 and TRBJ1-1; 9 bases fit TRBD1. With 0 bases clipped from V and 3 bases from J, the junction kept 3 bases outside the gene matches. The CDR3 contains 15 residues. CDR1 SGHRS and CDR2 YFSETQ come from the germline V gene. CDR3 sequence reads: CASSLGQGVDTEAFF. In DNA, the CDR3 is TGCGCCAGCAGCTTGGGACAGGGGGTGGACACTGAAGCTTTCTTT.

In this sample, this clonotype turned up many times. As DNA, the CDR3 is TGTGCCAGCAGGCGCACCGTCGGACAGCTGGATGAGCAGTTCTTC. Amino acids: CASRRTVGQLDEQFF. The V call is TRBV6-2 or TRBV6-3, the J call TRBJ2-1, with a weak D call TRBD1 (6 bases). Germline V gene data show CDR1 as MNHEY and CDR2 as SVGEGT. V gave up 6 bases and J gave up 8 bases, with 20 bases separating them. The CDR3 loop spans 15 amino acids.

This clonotype occurred a few times. The chain joins TRBV5-1 to TRBJ2-7; tentative D call: TRBD1 (6 bases). The ends were cut back, 0 bases at V and 6 bases at J, with 10 bases in the middle. The germline V gene has CDR1 SGHRS and CDR2 YFSETQ. The CDR3 is 13 residues long. The CDR3 nucleotides are TGCGCCAGCAGCTTGGTAGGGGGTCCCGAGCAGTACGTC. Amino acids: CASSLVGGPEQYV.

This clonotype was found many times. The chain couples TRBV27 to TRBJ2-1; 8 bases line up with TRBD2. Trimming cost V 8 bases and J 0 bases; bases outside gene matches: 12. Germline V gives CDR1 MNHEY, CDR2 SMNVEV (reference sequence). The CDR3 loop spans 17 amino acids. The CDR3 nucleotides are TGTGCCAGCCAGCCCATAATGGGACTAGTCTCCTACAATGAGCAGTTCTTC. Residues: CASQPIMGLVSYNEQFF.

This chain joins TRBV10-1 and TRBJ2-3, with 7 bases matching TRBD2. CDR3 length equals 15 residues. V lost 6 bases, J lost 2 bases, and 8 bases stayed unmatched. CDR1 and CDR2 (germline): WNHNN, SYGVQD (reference sequence). The CDR3 loop reads CASSSAGAVTDTQYF. The CDR3 DNA follows: TGCGCCAGCAGCTCTGCGGGAGCAGTCACAGATACGCAGTATTTT.

This clonotype was picked up a small number of times. The CDR3 protein is CASSARDRGVYEQYF. The CDR3 DNA reads TGTGCCAGCAGCGCCCGGGACAGGGGTGTATACGAGCAGTACTTC. The genes are TRBV9 and TRBJ2-7, with 10 nucleotides matching TRBD1. Germline CDR1 is SGDLS and CDR2 is YYNGEE. The CDR3 runs 15 residues. J was trimmed by 4 bases and V by 3 bases; bases with no gene match: 7.

This chain links TRBV5-1 with TRBJ2-5; D perhaps matches TRBD2 (5 bases). The V and J ends lost 6 bases and 3 bases respectively, with 15 bases between them. The CDR3 has 14 residues. Germline lookup yields CDR1 SGHRS and CDR2 YFSETQ. Here the CDR3 DNA reads TGCGCCAGCACCGGAGGACCGGGAAAAGAGACCCAGTACTTC. Protein sequence: CASTGGPGKETQYF.

This clonotype has at least ten counts. The chain has TRBV9 and TRBJ2-3; D uncertain. V dropped 4 bases and J dropped 4 bases, with 16 bases sitting between them. The CDR3 has 15 residues. Germline V gene data show CDR1 as SGDLS and CDR2 as YYNGEE. The DNA for the CDR3 is TGTGCCAGCAGCAATCTAGGACCCGGAGCAGATACGCAGTATTTT. It yields the protein CASSNLGPGADTQYF.

In its sample, this clonotype was seen many times. This chain joins TRBV12-3 or TRBV12-4 and TRBJ2-2, with a possible D match to TRBD1 (6 bases). CDR3 size: 15 residues. The V and J ends lost 7 bases and 2 bases respectively, with 14 bases between them. The CDR3 loop reads CASTTQGINTGELFF. CDR3 DNA: TGTGCCAGCACCACACAGGGAATAAACACCGGGGAGCTGTTTTTT.

At least ten counts were recorded for this clonotype. This chain joins TRBV6-2 or TRBV6-3 and TRBJ1-1; D is possibly TRBD1 (5 bases). This CDR3 region has 14 residues. The germline CDR1 and CDR2 sequences are MNHEY and SVGEGT. Trimming left V 8 bases short and J 2 bases short, with 15 bases between. This CDR3 reads CASRWDPSNTEAFF. The CDR3 DNA reads as TGTGCCAGCCGTTGGGACCCTTCAAACACTGAAGCTTTCTTT.

V and J are TRBV12-3 or TRBV12-4 and TRBJ2-7, with D unclear. Trimming left V 5 bases short and J 2 bases short, with 16 bases between. The CDR3 spans 15 residues. The CDR3 DNA reads as TGTGCCAGCAGTCTGGCCGGGTCCCCAGCCTACGAGCAGTACGTC. Protein sequence: CASSLAGSPAYEQYV.

This clonotype was counted many times. This CDR3 reads CASSLGQGGAAQYF. The CDR3 DNA reads TGCGCCAGCAGCCTGGGACAGGGGGGTGCGGCGCAGTATTTT. This chain uses TRBV5-1 with TRBJ2-3, with TRBD1 identical over 11 bases. Germline CDR1 is SGHRS and CDR2 is YFSETQ. The CDR3 contains 14 residues. Unmatched junction bases numbered 8, after V lost 4 bases and J lost 10 bases.

This clonotype was detected ten times or more. The V and J genes are TRBV21-1 and TRBJ2-3; the table assigns TRBD2, which was not confirmed against the DNA. TRBV21-1 is a listed pseudogene. The CDR3 spans 18 residues. The CDR3 reads CASSLRTSGILMVDTQYF. The CDR3 DNA is TGTGCCAGCAGCCTTCGGACTAGCGGGATATTAATGGTGGATACGCAGTATTTT.

The chain joins TRBV7-8 to TRBJ2-1; TRBD2 aligns across 7 bases. With V trimmed by 5 bases and J by 2 bases, 6 bases remained unmatched. The CDR3 is 15 residues long. Germline CDR1 and CDR2: SGHVS and FQNEAQ. The CDR3 bases are TGTGCCAGCAGCCATAACCGGGGGGCCTACAATGAGCAGTTCTTC. It codes for CASSHNRGAYNEQFF.

This clonotype was seen ten or more times. V gene TRBV5-1 combines with J gene TRBJ2-1; D tentatively fits TRBD1 or TRBD2 (6 bases each). The CDR3 consists of 14 residues. The V end was cut by 3 bases, the J end by 6 bases, with 13 bases between. Germline V gene sequence: CDR1 SGHRS, CDR2 YFSETQ. The CDR3 sequence is CASSSFGGLNEQFF. The CDR3 region has the DNA TGCGCCAGCAGCTCCTTCGGGGGCCTCAATGAGCAGTTCTTC.

This sequence joins TRBV9 and TRBJ2-3; 11 bases map to TRBD2. V dropped 2 bases and J dropped 2; count of bases not matched to a gene: 10. The CDR3 sequence is 18 residues long. The germline V gene encodes CDR1 SGDLS and CDR2 YYNGEE. In DNA form, the CDR3 reads TGTGCCAGCAGCGTCGACCCCGGGACTAGCGGATACACAGATACGCAGTATTTT. Residues: CASSVDPGTSGYTDTQYF.

This clonotype was counted many times. This rearrangement joins TRBV28 to TRBJ2-3; no reliable D call. The CDR3 consists of 11 residues. The V gene lost 8 bases and the J gene lost 2 bases, with 5 bases spanning the gap. Germline V gene data show CDR1 as MDHEN and CDR2 as SYDVKM. The CDR3 region has the DNA TGTGCCAGCGGGTACACAGATACGCAGTATTTT. Protein: CASGYTDTQYF.

This clonotype was recorded many times. The rearrangement links TRBV4-3 to TRBJ2-5; D possibly corresponds to TRBD1 (6 bases). CDR1 LGHNA and CDR2 YSLEER come from the germline V gene. This CDR3 has 16 residues. Trimming cost V 2 bases and J 6 bases, with 19 bases left between them. This chain's CDR3 is CASSQSTGPPSQTQYF. In DNA form, the CDR3 reads TGCGCCAGCAGCCAATCTACAGGGCCTCCAAGTCAGACCCAGTACTTC.

There are a few counts of this clonotype. The chain carries TRBV12-3 or TRBV12-4 and TRBJ2-1; D unclear. The CDR3 contains 12 residues. V lost 7 bases, J lost 7 bases, and 11 bases lay in between. The chain's CDR3 is CASTLHINEQFF. CDR3 nucleotide sequence: TGTGCCAGCACCCTTCACATTAATGAGCAGTTCTTC.

The chain combines TRBV7-8 with TRBJ2-5; a possible D gene is TRBD2 (5 bases). The V end lost 3 bases, the J end lost 5 bases, and 13 bases lay between the germline ends. Germline loops: CDR1 SGHVS, CDR2 FQNEAQ. The CDR3 is 14 amino acids. The CDR3 region has the DNA TGTGCCAGCAGCTTCGGGAACAGTGGGGAGACCCAGTACTTC. It specifies CASSFGNSGETQYF.

The chain joins TRBV6-2 or TRBV6-3 to TRBJ2-2; tentatively, D is TRBD2 (6 bases). Germline CDR1 MNHEY, CDR2 SVGEGT. This CDR3 is 14 amino acids long. V was shortened by 6 bases and J by 7 bases, with 15 bases between the two germline ends. CDR3 loop: CASSPGTRGGELFF. CDR3 DNA sequence: TGTGCCAGCAGCCCCGGGACGCGGGGCGGGGAGCTGTTTTTT.

A few counts support this clonotype. The chain recombines TRBV5-1 with TRBJ2-3; D is uncertain. The CDR3 spans 14 residues. The germline V and J ends were trimmed by 4 bases and 0 bases, with 9 bases remaining between them. CDR1 SGHRS and CDR2 YFSETQ come from the germline V gene. In nucleotides, the CDR3 is TGCGCCAGCAGCCCGGCCTCTAGCACAGATACGCAGTATTTT. It translates to CASSPASSTDTQYF.

Ten or more counts support this clonotype. This chain uses TRBV20-1 with TRBJ2-1; tentatively, D is TRBD2 (5 bases). Germline CDR1 DFQATT, CDR2 SNEGSKA (reference sequence). V was trimmed by 3 bases and J by 4 bases, leaving 13 bases between them. There are 14 residues in the CDR3. For the CDR3, the DNA is TGCAGTGCTAGTCAACTCGGGAATTACAATGAGCAGTTCTTC. Amino acid sequence: CSASQLGNYNEQFF.

In its sample, this clonotype was seen many times. The rearrangement uses TRBV24-1 and TRBJ2-5, with TRBD2 as a possible D gene (6 bases). With 7 bases removed from V and 1 base from J, the gap between germline ends came to 15 bases. The V gene's germline CDR1 is KGHDR and CDR2 SFDVKD. CDR3 length equals 15 residues. CDR3 region: CATSHPLEGQETQYF. CDR3 bases: TGTGCCACCAGCCACCCTTTGGAGGGCCAAGAGACCCAGTACTTC.

The sample holds many counts of this clonotype. The gene calls are TRBV7-8 and TRBJ2-7, with 11 bases that match TRBD2. Losses at the gene ends were 4 bases for V and 2 bases for J; bases not matched to a gene: 7. Germline CDR1 is SGHVS and CDR2 is FQNEAQ. This CDR3 is 16 amino acids long. The CDR3, as DNA: TGTGCCAGCAGCTCCGCCACTAGCGGGAGTCCCTACGAGCAGTACTTC. Residues: CASSSATSGSPYEQYF. The full variable domain, in which reference TRBV7-8 and TRBJ2-7 provide the parts outside the CDR3, is GAGVSQSPRYKVAKRGQDVALRCDPISGHVSLFWYQQALGQGPEFLTYFQNEAQLDKSGLPSDRFFAERPEGSVSTLKIQRTQQEDSAVYLCASSSATSGSPYEQYFGPGTRLTVT.

The sample holds a few counts of this clonotype. The chain is built from TRBV30 and TRBJ1-1; TRBD1 matches 7 bases. J lost 4 bases, V lost 7 bases, and 3 bases had no gene match. Looked up from germline, CDR1 is GTSNPN and CDR2 is SVGIG (reference sequence). The CDR3 totals 11 residues. This CDR3 reads CASGTATEAFF. The CDR3, as DNA: TGTGCCTCAGGGACAGCCACTGAAGCTTTCTTT.

The rearrangement uses TRBV5-1 and TRBJ1-1, with D uncertain. CDR3 size: 14 residues. The germline V gene has CDR1 SGHRS and CDR2 YFSETQ. V was trimmed by 4 bases and J by 7 bases, leaving 17 bases between them. CDR3 protein: CASSHAEGLSEAFF. The CDR3 DNA follows: TGCGCCAGCAGCCATGCGGAGGGCCTTAGTGAAGCTTTCTTT.

This clonotype occurred a few times. The chain carries TRBV6-2 or TRBV6-3 and TRBJ2-7; D possibly uses TRBD1 or TRBD2 (5 bases each). Trimming stripped 2 bases from V and 2 bases from J, with 10 bases between. This CDR3 region has 14 residues. The V gene's germline CDR1 is MNHEY and CDR2 SVGEGT. The CDR3 spells CASSYRQGPYEQYF. As DNA, the CDR3 is TGTGCCAGCAGTTACCGGCAGGGACCCTACGAGCAGTACTTC.

This clonotype was counted at least ten times. This rearrangement joins TRBV20-1 to TRBJ1-2, with 8 bases lining up with TRBD1. V shed 6 bases and J 3 bases; nucleotides not matched to a gene: 6. Germline values: CDR1 DFQATT, CDR2 SNEGSKA (reference sequence). This CDR3 is 13 amino acids long. CDR3 residues: CSAATGAHYGYTF. CDR3 DNA: TGCAGTGCCGCGACAGGGGCCCACTATGGCTACACCTTC.